This T cell receptor beta chain was identified in a study of blood T cell repertoires in COVID-19. At the level of the study: Sites in the United States, Italy and Spain provided acute and convalescent COVID-19 samples. In each case, the material was cDNA or gDNA derived from T cells, B-cell-depleted T cells, or PBMCs.

Authors' methods: For nucleated cells, counts were estimated from reference gene primer amplification. Assay: immunoSEQ multiplex PCR; the TCRdb copy retains only in-frame clones and omits some. The V and J calls and clone size come from that table; D and trimming were worked out from the DNA. Of approximately 150,000 clones listed, 75% to 90% are singletons. Losses at the gene ends were 2 bases for V and 5 bases for J; bases not matched to a gene: 2. The CDR3 is made up of 14 amino acids. Germline lookup yields CDR1 SGHAT and CDR2 FQNNGV. V usage is TRBV11-2 and J usage is TRBJ2-1, with TRBD1 identical over 8 bases. The sequence came from a man aged 50-59 years who had recovered from COVID-19. Sequencing used peripheral blood. CDR3 amino acids: CASSLLDRDNEQFF. The CDR3 bases are TGTGCCAGCAGCTTACTGGACAGGGACAATGAGCAGTTCTTC.